The clone carrying this TCR beta chain appeared a few times. Its matching antigen is unknown. This specimen comes from a study of blood T cells in healthy people across ages. General study results and limits: The lack of PBMC sorting stopped any conclusive naive versus antigen-experienced comparison. Diversity was estimated from one million T cells, and these estimates were considered underestimates. TCR beta diversity correlated strongly with naive T cell percentage.

Donors were healthy Caucasian individuals from Russia aged about 6 to 95. Primers used in a second PCR of about 6 to 11 cycles were a sample-barcoded 5' primer and a J-beta primer mix. MiXCR was run by TCRdb on the 5' RACE reads, yielding one entry per CDR3 protein. The table has roughly 1,300,000 distinct CDR3 sequences, around 59% seen once. Looked up from germline, CDR1 is SQVTM and CDR2 is ANQGSEA. This CDR3 has 13 residues. V is TRBV29-1 and J is TRBJ2-5; 9 bases agree with TRBD2. The J call may be faulty, since TRBJ2-7 better matches the DNA end. This receptor was identified in a young man in good health. Sequencing was carried out using blood. CDR3 bases: TGCAGCGTTGCAATAGCGGGAGCATACGAGCAGTACTTC. Protein sequence: CSVAIAGAYEQYF.